This T cell receptor beta chain came from a study of T cell responses to AZD1222 COVID-19 vaccine. TCRdb's table, derived via immunoSEQ multiplex PCR, lists solely in-frame clones and lacks some. The sample lists some 140,000 clones; around 93% were seen once. Germline lookup yields CDR1 SGHRS and CDR2 YFSETQ. The CDR3 is 15 residues long. Trimming left V 7 bases short and J 5 bases short, with 18 bases between. The source was peripheral blood, collected on day 0 of AZD1222 vaccination. The chain is built from TRBV5-1 and TRBJ1-4, with D hard to call. The TCR was taken from an adult in good health. Written as DNA, the CDR3 is TGCGCCAGCTCCCGAGAAGCCATGGCGAATGAAAAACTGTTTTTT. Residues: CASSREAMANEKLFF.